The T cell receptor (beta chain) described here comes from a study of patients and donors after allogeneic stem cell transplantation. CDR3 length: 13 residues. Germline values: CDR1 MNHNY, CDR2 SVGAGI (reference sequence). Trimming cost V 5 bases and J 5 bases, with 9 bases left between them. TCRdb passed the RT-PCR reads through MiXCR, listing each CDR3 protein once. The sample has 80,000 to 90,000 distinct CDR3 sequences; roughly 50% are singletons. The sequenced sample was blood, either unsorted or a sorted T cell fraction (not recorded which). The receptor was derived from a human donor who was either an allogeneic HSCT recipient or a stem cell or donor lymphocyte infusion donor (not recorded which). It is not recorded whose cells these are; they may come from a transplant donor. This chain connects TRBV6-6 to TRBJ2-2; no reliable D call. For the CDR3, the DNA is TGTGCCAGCAGTCGCTATTATACCGGGGAGCTGTTTTTT. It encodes CASSRYYTGELFF.